These 30 T cell receptor beta chains were all obtained from the same sample, sequenced in a study of OX40 agonist ivuxolimab in advanced cancers. Sequencing was performed with immunoSEQ multiplex PCR; in TCRdb, only in-frame clones are kept and a portion is missing. In the table there are approximately 70,000 clones, 82% of which are singletons. The sample consisted of CD4+ or CD8+ T cells sorted from blood, taken in a trial of the OX40 agonist ivuxolimab. The receptors shown here come from an adult with an advanced solid tumor such as melanoma, head and neck, liver or kidney cancer.

The rearrangement joins TRBV10-3 to TRBJ2-3; D not certain. V gave up 7 bases and J gave up 0 bases, with 8 bases separating them. The CDR3 covers 13 residues. Per the germline V gene, CDR1 is ENHRY and CDR2 is SYGVKD. Here the CDR3 DNA reads TGTGCCATCACCCAGGCTAGCACAGATACGCAGTATTTT. Protein product: CAITQASTDTQYF.

V and J are TRBV5-1 and TRBJ1-4; no clear D gene. Trimming stripped 0 bases from V and 0 bases from J, with 6 bases between. Germline V gene sequence: CDR1 SGHRS, CDR2 YFSETQ. The CDR3 is made up of 15 amino acids. The chain's CDR3 is CASSLVSATNEKLFF. For the CDR3, the DNA is TGCGCCAGCAGCTTGGTTTCAGCAACTAATGAAAAACTGTTTTTT.

The CDR3 here is CASYPGIGNQPQHF. The CDR3 coding sequence is TGTGCCAGCTACCCAGGGATAGGCAATCAGCCCCAGCATTTT. The rearrangement links TRBV2 to TRBJ1-5; D may be TRBD1 (5 bases). The CDR3 runs to 14 residues. Germline-derived CDR1 and CDR2 are SNHLY and FYNNEI. V gave up 8 bases and J gave up 2 bases, with 13 bases separating them.

The chain has TRBV18 and TRBJ1-1; D gene ambiguous. The CDR3 loop spans 14 amino acids. Germline V lookup: CDR1 KGHSH, CDR2 LQKENI. The ends were cut back, 6 bases at V and 4 bases at J, with 15 bases in the middle. The chain's CDR3 is CASSRTREITEAFF. CDR3 coding DNA: TGTGCCAGCTCGCGTACCCGGGAGATCACTGAAGCTTTCTTT.

The genes are TRBV2 and TRBJ2-5, with 8 bases that match TRBD1. Germline V gene sequence: CDR1 SNHLY, CDR2 FYNNEI. This CDR3 has 14 residues. The junction had 7 bases not matched to a gene; V was cut back by 7 bases and J by 3 bases. The DNA of the CDR3 is TGTGCCAGCAAAACAGGGGGTGGGAAAGAGACCCAGTACTTC. Its protein product is CASKTGGGKETQYF.

V usage is TRBV28 and J usage is TRBJ1-2, with 8 bases lining up with TRBD1. This CDR3 spans 13 amino acids. V lost 6 bases, J lost 8 bases, and 8 bases stayed unmatched. CDR1 is MDHEN and CDR2 is SYDVKM in the germline V gene. This chain's CDR3 is CASRLQGVGGYTF. For the CDR3, the DNA is TGTGCCAGCAGGCTACAGGGGGTCGGAGGCTACACCTTC.

V is TRBV7-9 and J is TRBJ1-4; 8 nucleotides line up with TRBD1. The CDR3 is made up of 14 amino acids. From germline, CDR1 is SEHNR and CDR2 FQNEAQ (reference sequence). The ends lost 6 bases at V and 7 bases at J; junction bases unmatched: 7. The DNA of the CDR3 is TGTGCCAGCAGGCCCGGGACAGGAGGTGAAAAACTGTTTTTT. Translated, it gives CASRPGTGGEKLFF.

The genes are TRBV11-2 and TRBJ2-2; 9 bases fit TRBD2. This CDR3 has 17 residues. Per germline, CDR1 SGHAT and CDR2 FQNNGV. V shed 4 bases, J shed 2 bases, and the junction held 8 bases outside the gene matches. CDR3 residues: CASSSRLAAPNTGELFF. The CDR3 DNA reads TGTGCCAGCAGCTCTCGACTAGCGGCCCCCAACACCGGGGAGCTGTTTTTT.

The V gene is TRBV6-1, the J gene TRBJ1-6; D is uncertain. Trimming took 10 bases from V and 3 from J, leaving 10 bases between them. From germline, CDR1 is MNHNS and CDR2 SASEGT. The CDR3 runs 13 residues. Here the CDR3 DNA reads TGTGCCACCCGACTGAACTATAATTCACCCCTCCACTTT. It translates to CATRLNYNSPLHF.

This clone appeared a few times. The genes are TRBV6-4 and TRBJ1-2, with 7 bases matching TRBD1. The CDR3 loop spans 13 amino acids. The V gene end was trimmed by 8 bases and the J gene end by 8 bases; junction bases not matched to a gene: 11. Germline loops: CDR1 MRHNA, CDR2 SNTAGT. The CDR3 here is CASSRQGGAGYTF. The CDR3 DNA sequence: TGTGCCAGCTCAAGACAAGGGGGCGCGGGCTACACCTTC.

The rearrangement joins TRBV5-1 to TRBJ1-2, with 9 positions matching TRBD1. With 4 bases clipped from V and 4 bases from J, the junction kept 8 bases outside the gene matches. The CDR3 spans 15 residues. Germline V gene sequence: CDR1 SGHRS, CDR2 YFSETQ. Written as DNA, the CDR3 is TGCGCCAGCAGCCAGGGGACAGGGCGGATCTATGGCTACACCTTC. It codes for CASSQGTGRIYGYTF.

J is TRBJ2-7 and V is TRBV25-1, with unresolved D. The CDR3 extends over 15 amino acids. The germline V gene has CDR1 MGHDK and CDR2 SYGVNS. Trimming removed 1 base from V and 9 bases from J, with 19 bases in between. Written as DNA, the CDR3 is TGTGCCAGCAGTGAATCAGTCAGCCCCTACGGTCGGCAGTACTTC. This gives the protein CASSESVSPYGRQYF.

The rearrangement joins TRBV7-2 to TRBJ2-4; TRBD1 matches at 8 bases. This CDR3 is built from 14 residues. The V gene end was trimmed by 5 bases and the J gene end by 7 bases; junction bases not matched to a gene: 7. In germline, CDR1 is SGHTA, CDR2 FQGNSA. Here the CDR3 reads CASSLRTGNNIQYF. The CDR3 region has the DNA TGTGCCAGCAGCCTCAGGACAGGGAACAACATTCAGTACTTC. Drawing the rest from reference TRBV7-2 and TRBJ2-4, the complete variable domain is GAGVSQSPSNKVTEKGKDVELRCDPISGHTALYWYRQSLGQGLEFLIYFQGNSAPDKSGLPSDRFSAERTGGSVSTLTIQRTQQEDSAVYLCASSLRTGNNIQYFGAGTRLSVL.

The genes are TRBV2 and TRBJ2-2; possibly TRBD1 for D (6 bases). The CDR3 length is 15 residues. The germline CDR1 and CDR2 sequences are SNHLY and FYNNEI. V was pared by 7 bases and J by 0 bases, with 12 bases between. The CDR3 loop is CASNRDIANTGELFF. The CDR3 region has the DNA TGTGCCAGCAACCGGGACATTGCGAACACCGGGGAGCTGTTTTTT.

This clone has only a few counts. The J gene is TRBJ2-3, the V gene TRBV27, with 14 bases lining up with TRBD2. Germline trimming cut 6 bases from V and 4 bases from J; bases unmatched to any gene: 0. Germline V gene data show CDR1 as MNHEY and CDR2 as SMNVEV (reference sequence). The CDR3 loop spans 14 amino acids. CDR3 DNA: TGTGCCAGCAGGGGACTAGCGGGAGCAGATACGCAGTATTTT. This sequence encodes CASRGLAGADTQYF.

The chain couples TRBV10-1 to TRBJ2-3; 9 nucleotides agree with TRBD2. With 1 base clipped from V and 1 base from J, the junction kept 0 bases outside the gene matches. This CDR3 spans 15 amino acids. The V gene's germline CDR1 is WNHNN and CDR2 SYGVQD (reference sequence). Here the CDR3 reads CASSELAGGTDTQYF. The CDR3 DNA reads TGCGCCAGCAGTGAGTTAGCGGGGGGCACAGATACGCAGTATTTT.

The rearrangement links TRBV18 to TRBJ1-2, with a weak D call TRBD1 (6 bases). The germline V gene encodes CDR1 KGHSH and CDR2 LQKENI. The CDR3 is 12 residues long. V gave up 3 bases and J gave up 6 bases, with 8 bases separating them. The CDR3 DNA is TGTGCCAGCTCACCTTCAGGGGATGGCTACACCTTC. Translation: CASSPSGDGYTF.

The chain combines TRBV5-6 with TRBJ2-5; TRBD1 is a possible D gene (7 bases). V was shortened by 4 bases and J by 7 bases, with 14 bases between the two germline ends. CDR1 is SGHDT and CDR2 is YYEEEE in the germline V gene. The CDR3 has 13 residues. The CDR3 nucleotides read TGTGCCAGCAGCCCTCGACAGGGAGGGACCCAGTACTTC. It encodes CASSPRQGGTQYF. The full variable domain, with the rest looked up from reference TRBV5-6 and TRBJ2-5, is DAGVTQSPTHLIKTRGQQVTLRCSPKSGHDTVSWYQQALGQGPQFIFQYYEEEERQRGNFPDRFSGHQFPNYSSELNVNALLLGDSALYLCASSPRQGGTQYFGPGTRLLVL.

V usage is TRBV2 and J usage is TRBJ2-7; D gene uncertain. The CDR3 has 15 amino acids. In germline, CDR1 is SNHLY, CDR2 FYNNEI. V lost 4 bases and J lost 0, with 13 bases in between. The CDR3 sequence: CASSGSLRSSYEQYV. The CDR3 DNA follows: TGTGCCAGCAGTGGGTCGCTAAGGAGCTCCTACGAGCAGTACGTC.

The chain links TRBV28 to TRBJ1-1; TRBD1 matches 8 bases. V was pared by 6 bases and J by 5 bases, with 20 bases of the junction left unmatched. CDR3 length: 18 residues. The germline V gene has CDR1 MDHEN and CDR2 SYDVKM. The CDR3 nucleotides read TGTGCCAGCAGAAAAGATGGAAGGACAGGGTGGATTATGACTGAAGCTTTCTTT. Its translation is CASRKDGRTGWIMTEAFF. Supplemented by reference TRBV28 and TRBJ1-1, the full variable domain reads DVKVTQSSRYLVKRTGEKVFLECVQDMDHENMFWYRQDPGLGLRLIYFSYDVKMKEKGDIPEGYSVSREKKERFSLILESASTNQTSMYLCASRKDGRTGWIMTEAFFGQGTRLTVV.

This chain uses TRBV28 with TRBJ1-1, with D uncertain. CDR3 length: 13 residues. The germline V and J ends were trimmed by 5 bases and 4 bases, with 11 bases remaining between them. CDR1 and CDR2 (germline): MDHEN, SYDVKM. The chain's CDR3 is CASSTLVGTEAFF. DNA for the CDR3: TGTGCCAGCAGTACGCTTGTCGGCACTGAAGCTTTCTTT.

V is TRBV18 and J is TRBJ2-5; D is uncertain. The V gene's germline CDR1 is KGHSH and CDR2 LQKENI. V lost 5 bases and J lost 1, with 14 bases in between. There are 15 residues in the CDR3. CDR3 nucleotides: TGTGCCAGCTCAACTCGAGGACGCGGCCAAGAGACCCAGTACTTC. Translating gives CASSTRGRGQETQYF.

V usage is TRBV14 and J usage is TRBJ1-1, with 8 bases matching TRBD1. Germline trimming cut 4 bases from V and 0 bases from J; bases unmatched to any gene: 7. Germline CDR1 reads SGHDN; CDR2 reads FVKESK. This CDR3 comprises 16 residues. CDR3 DNA sequence: TGTGCCAGCAGCCGTTGGACAGGGCATATGAACACTGAAGCTTTCTTT. It is translated as CASSRWTGHMNTEAFF. The variable domain in full, with the rest retrieved from reference TRBV14 and TRBJ1-1, is EAGVTQFPSHSVIEKGQTVTLRCDPISGHDNLYWYRRVMGKEIKFLLHFVKESKQDESGMPNNRFLAERTGGTYSTLKVQPAELEDSGVYFCASSRWTGHMNTEAFFGQGTRLTVV.

There are a few counts of this clone. V and J are TRBV7-9 and TRBJ2-5, with 10 bases that match TRBD1. The V and J ends lost 3 bases and 2 bases, in that order; junction bases with no gene match: 3. CDR1 and CDR2 from the germline V gene are SEHNR and FQNEAQ (reference sequence). This CDR3 spans 15 amino acids. The CDR3 nucleotides read TGTGCCAGCAGCTTGGGACAGGGGTATCAAGAGACCCAGTACTTC. Translation: CASSLGQGYQETQYF.

This clone was recorded only once. This chain uses TRBV28 with TRBJ2-1, with 9 bases aligning to TRBD1. Germline V gene sequence: CDR1 MDHEN, CDR2 SYDVKM. V lost 6 bases, J lost 7 bases, and 7 bases stayed unmatched. The CDR3 contains 14 residues. CDR3 amino acids: CASSQDRGLNEQFF. In DNA, the CDR3 is TGTGCCAGCAGCCAGGACAGGGGTTTGAATGAGCAGTTCTTC.

The CDR3 DNA is TGTGCCTGGAATTTCGGCGGGAGTTACAATGAGCAGTTCTTC. Translation gives CAWNFGGSYNEQFF. The chain links TRBV30 to TRBJ2-1, with TRBD2 identical over 7 bases. CDR3 length: 14 amino acids. With V trimmed by 4 bases and J by 4 bases, 7 bases remained unmatched. Germline CDR1 GTSNPN, CDR2 SVGIG (reference sequence).

The V gene is TRBV27, the J gene TRBJ1-2, with D unresolved. CDR1 is MNHEY, CDR2 SMNVEV, per germline (reference sequence). V was clipped by 6 bases and J by 3 bases, with 11 bases between them. This CDR3 spans 13 amino acids. The CDR3: CASSQLRDYGYTF. In DNA form, the CDR3 reads TGTGCCAGCAGCCAATTGAGGGACTATGGCTACACCTTC.

This chain links TRBV25-1 with TRBJ2-1; 9 bases line up with TRBD2. The CDR3 has 15 residues. J lost 5 bases, V lost 3 bases, and 5 bases had no gene match. Germline values: CDR1 MGHDK, CDR2 SYGVNS. The CDR3 DNA sequence: TGTGCCAGCAGTGATCCGGGACTAGCCAACAATGAGCAGTTCTTC. Residues: CASSDPGLANNEQFF.

This clone was seen a single time. The chain uses TRBV5-1 and TRBJ1-4; TRBD1 matches at 11 bases. Trimming cost V 4 bases and J 7 bases; bases outside gene matches: 6. Germline V CDR1 and CDR2: SGHRS, YFSETQ. The CDR3 sequence is 15 residues long. This CDR3 reads CASSQTGTGGEKLFF. CDR3 in DNA: TGCGCCAGCAGCCAAACCGGGACAGGGGGTGAAAAACTGTTTTTT.

The CDR3 loop reads CASSPRASGQETQYF. The CDR3 coding sequence is TGTGCCAGCTCACCTCGGGCCAGCGGGCAAGAGACCCAGTACTTC. The chain carries TRBV18 and TRBJ2-5; TRBD2 is a possible D gene (6 bases). V dropped 3 bases and J dropped 2 bases, with 13 bases sitting between them. The germline V gene has CDR1 KGHSH and CDR2 LQKENI. The CDR3 is 15 amino acids.